The source of this TCR beta chain is a study of CD8 T cells in Susac syndrome. Looking at the study overall: The Susac syndrome patients that were sequenced included six with active disease and roughly 8 in remission. When blood was drawn, the patients with Susac syndrome were therapy-naive, on corticosteroids, or on intravenous immunoglobulin alone.

Findings and limits, study-wide: Repertoires of Susac syndrome CD4+ T cells lacked clonal expansion.

Points on this clonotype: Its target is not known.

V dropped 6 bases and J dropped 4 bases, with 17 bases sitting between them. This CDR3 contains 15 residues. Random hexamers served to reverse transcribe about 0.5 to 1 ug RNA. TCRdb re-called the immunoSEQ multiplex PCR reads through MiXCR, storing one row per CDR3 protein. Here the sample spans approximately 190,000 distinct CDR3 sequences, 90% to 96% being singletons. The genes are TRBV12-3 or TRBV12-4 and TRBJ2-3; D remains unclear. This TCR was recovered from a human donor with Susac syndrome. Sequencing was carried out using CD4+ T cells from PBMCs. CDR3 region: CASSPGHVFADTQYF. The CDR3 DNA reads TGTGCCAGCAGCCCGGGTCACGTCTTTGCAGATACGCAGTATTTT.